This entry concerns a single T cell receptor (beta chain). This sample was included in a study of cytomegalovirus exposure and HLA in healthy donors. Germline-derived CDR1 and CDR2 are SGDLS and YYNGEE. CDR3 size: 15 residues. V lost 2 bases to trimming and J lost 5 bases, with 16 bases between them. Amplification used 60 Vbeta primers and 13 Jbeta primers. Profiled with immunoSEQ multiplex PCR; TCRdb holds only in-frame clones, not every one. This table holds about 68,000 clones, approximately 75% found once. This TCR derives from a human donor in good health. V gene TRBV9 combines with J gene TRBJ1-1; D is possibly TRBD1 (6 bases). Sequenced material: PBMCs. The CDR3 DNA sequence: TGTGCCAGCAGCGTCGGGGGGGGGCGGCGGACTGAAGCTTTCTTT. Its protein is CASSVGGGRRTEAFF. Full variable domain (missing parts from reference TRBV9 and TRBJ1-1): DSGVTQTPKHLITATGQRVTLRCSPRSGDLSVYWYQQSLDQGLQFLIQYYNGEERAKGNILERFSAQQFPDLHSELNLSSLELGDSALYFCASSVGGGRRTEAFFGQGTRLTVV.